This T cell receptor beta chain was recovered during a study of T-cell memory formation after mild COVID-19. TCRdb recomputed calls from the 5' RACE reads with MiXCR, one row per CDR3 protein. The table shows fewer than 300,000 distinct CDR3 sequences, with roughly 17% occurring only once. This clonotype was observed a handful of times. V was shortened by 1 base and J by 0 bases, with 12 bases between the two germline ends. This CDR3 spans 16 amino acids. The sequenced sample was PBMCs or a T cell subset sorted from them (not recorded which). The V and J genes are TRBV12-3 or TRBV12-4 and TRBJ2-5, with a tentative D call TRBD1 (6 bases). This receptor was identified in a man aged 18 to 35 who had mild COVID-19 (a few samples of this study predate the infection). Cell type and time point are not known. DNA of the CDR3: TGTGCCAGCAGTTTAGTAGGCAGGGGCAACCAAGAGACCCAGTACTTC. Residues: CASSLVGRGNQETQYF.